The T cell receptor (beta chain) described here comes from a study of cytomegalovirus exposure and HLA in healthy donors (dated by TCRdb to about 2017). Regarding the study in general: A later analysis indicated that the 95 to 150 validation repertoires were generated on the platform also employed for the approximately 700 repertoires of the first cohort. The study aimed to test whether cataloging public T cell receptors could reveal signatures of past pathogen exposure. Along with the approximately 700-subject first cohort, a separate validation cohort of over a hundred different subjects was used. High-throughput TCR immunosequencing, statistical association of individual TCRs with disease status, and machine learning were combined to predict cytomegalovirus infection status. Overall study results and their limits: The validation cohort had no HLA typing available for a later analysis, so co-occurrence within that cohort was assessed over all 120 or so repertoires. In a later analysis, TCRs clustered in the first cohort were found to also tend to co-occur in the 100 to 150 validation repertoires, with approximately 95% of cluster scores above 0. According to the authors, the approach could potentially be generalized to other disease states and immunological phenotypes. A total of about 180 TCR beta chains were listed by the study as associated with cytomegalovirus. Cytomegalovirus status was reported to be diagnosed by the classifier with high specificity and sensitivity in both the original and validation cohorts. In vitro tests confirmed that a few of the cytomegalovirus-associated TCR beta chains recognize cytomegalovirus antigens. Across donors, most TCR sequences were observed very rarely, whereas some public TCRs were present in many individuals.

The germline V gene encodes CDR1 SGDLS and CDR2 YYNGEE. From the cysteine up to the phenylalanine, the CDR3 has a length of 15 residues. The retained sequence is limited to the CDR3, 45 bases, with the frame set at the first base. Germline trimming amounts to 4 bases on V and 2 bases on J, with 8 as the count of junction bases outside the gene matches. The donors belonged to the validation cohort of around 130 subjects, which was separate from the 666-subject first cohort. Of note for this clone: The antigen this receptor binds is unknown. Base qualities are not recorded, but no much larger clone differs from it by a single base.

The library was built by means of the immunoSEQ multiplex PCR assay. The authors' analysis ran thus. A statistical classification framework was built to diagnose cytomegalovirus status from the catalog of TCR beta chain sequences. TCRdb obtained this table from immuneACCESS and retained in-frame rearrangements with V and J assigned. These tables miss some clones; where compared with another copy, unresolved V genes account for less than half of the shortfall, and the remainder is unexplained. Clone size and the V and J calls come from that table; the DNA yielded D and trimming. Present in this sample are 200,000 to 300,000 clones, approximately 86% of which were seen just once. The top ten clones comprise roughly 1.2% of the sample.

Source material: PBMCs. Recombination linked TRBV9 to TRBJ2-7; TRBD1 fits 8 bases in the junction. The sequence came from a woman in her twenties or thirties in good health and CMV-seropositive. This receptor carries the CDR3 CASSPMGTGTYEQYF. The DNA reads as follows: TGTGCCAGCAGCCCGATGGGGACAGGAACCTACGAGCAGTACTTC. With the rest looked up from the reference TRBV9 and TRBJ2-7 genes rather than sequenced, the full variable domain is DSGVTQTPKHLITATGQRVTLRCSPRSGDLSVYWYQQSLDQGLQFLIQYYNGEERAKGNILERFSAQQFPDLHSELNLSSLELGDSALYFCASSPMGTGTYEQYFGPGTRLTVT.